The 25 T cell receptor beta chains below all came from one sample that was sequenced in a study of blood T cell repertoires in COVID-19. Some clones are missing from TCRdb's copy, which holds only in-frame ones; the method was immunoSEQ multiplex PCR. The profile shows around 300,000 clones, roughly 85% of them singletons. Sequencing used peripheral blood. These receptors all come from a human donor in a cohort sampled during active COVID-19.

The chain carries TRBV20-1 and TRBJ2-1; D is perhaps TRBD1 (6 bases). The CDR3 has 11 amino acids. Trimming took 4 bases from V and 15 from J, leaving 16 bases between them. CDR1 DFQATT and CDR2 SNEGSKA come from the germline V gene (reference sequence). CDR3 amino acids: CSATAGTYLFF. The CDR3 region has the DNA TGCAGTGCTACTGCCGGGACATATCTGTTCTTC.

On this clone: The same CDR3 arises from other DNA sequences in this sample as well. The chain recombines TRBV6-5 with TRBJ1-2, with D perhaps matching TRBD1 (5 bases). Trimming left V 2 bases short and J 8 bases short, with 9 bases between. The CDR3 spans 12 residues. Looked up from germline, CDR1 is MNHEY and CDR2 is SVGAGI. The CDR3 loop is CASSYAGNGYTF. The CDR3 DNA is TGTGCCAGCAGTTACGCAGGGAACGGCTACACCTTC.

The chain couples TRBV5-1 to TRBJ2-3, with TRBD2 matching over 7 bases. CDR1 and CDR2 from the germline V gene are SGHRS and YFSETQ. The V gene end was trimmed by 3 bases and the J gene end by 5 bases; junction bases not matched to a gene: 0. The CDR3 is 12 amino acids. Here the CDR3 reads CASSSGGDTQYF. The DNA of the CDR3 is TGCGCCAGCAGCTCGGGGGGAGATACGCAGTATTTT.

The chain links TRBV5-1 to TRBJ2-7; 8 bases fit TRBD1. The V gene's germline CDR1 is SGHRS and CDR2 YFSETQ. CDR3 length: 14 residues. V shed 4 bases, J shed 5 bases, and the junction held 8 bases outside the gene matches. The CDR3 protein is CASSRRQGHNEQYF. CDR3 DNA sequence: TGCGCCAGCAGCAGACGACAGGGGCACAACGAGCAGTACTTC.

This clone was seen a single time. This chain joins TRBV5-1 and TRBJ2-1; the D is unclear. V was clipped by 2 bases and J by 4 bases, with 7 bases between them. The CDR3 consists of 13 residues. CDR1 is SGHRS, CDR2 YFSETQ, per germline. The CDR3 DNA is TGCGCCAGCAGCTTAGCCACTTACAATGAGCAGTTCTTC. This gives the protein CASSLATYNEQFF.

The J gene is TRBJ2-7, the V gene TRBV4-1; D uncertain. The CDR3 is 15 amino acids. Per germline, CDR1 MGHRA and CDR2 YSYEKL. V gave up 2 bases and J gave up 0 bases, with 11 bases separating them. The CDR3 reads CASSQLTTSSYEQYF. The CDR3 nucleotides read TGCGCCAGCAGCCAACTCACTACCAGCTCCTACGAGCAGTACTTC.

The chain recombines TRBV15 with TRBJ1-2; TRBD1 aligns across 7 bases. Per germline, CDR1 LNHNV and CDR2 YYDKDF (reference sequence). There are 16 residues in the CDR3. J lost 1 base, V lost 0 bases, and 5 bases had no gene match. The CDR3 DNA reads TGTGCCACCAGCAGAGACGGACAGGCCTTTAACTATGGCTACACCTTC. It is translated as CATSRDGQAFNYGYTF.

The chain has TRBV5-6 and TRBJ2-7; a weak D match, TRBD2 (6 bases). Trimming removed 0 bases at V and 11 bases at J, with 21 bases between. The CDR3 runs to 15 residues. Germline CDR1 SGHDT, CDR2 YYEEEE. CDR3 coding DNA: TGTGCCAGCAGCTTGGTAAGGGATTCCGGTTCGGGGGAGTACTTC. This translates into CASSLVRDSGSGEYF.

The V gene is TRBV6-5, the J gene TRBJ1-1; no clear D gene. Trimming took 2 bases from V and 2 from J, leaving 12 bases between them. The CDR3 is 15 residues long. Germline CDR1 reads MNHEY; CDR2 reads SVGAGI. The CDR3: CASSYPGVGNTEAFF. As DNA, the CDR3 is TGTGCCAGCAGTTACCCCGGGGTGGGTAACACTGAAGCTTTCTTT.

CDR3 region: CASSSQQGVDAYEQYF. The CDR3 DNA reads as TGTGCCAGCAGCTCACAGCAGGGGGTCGACGCCTACGAGCAGTACTTC. The chain combines TRBV21-1 with TRBJ2-7; TRBD1, as called in the table, went unchecked against the DNA. TRBV21-1 is recorded as a pseudogene. The CDR3 is 16 residues long.

V gene TRBV4-1 combines with J gene TRBJ2-6; no clear D gene. The CDR3 is 18 residues long. Germline V gene lookup returns CDR1 MGHRA and CDR2 YSYEKL. The ends were cut back, 0 bases at V and 2 bases at J, with 14 bases in the middle. The CDR3 DNA sequence: TGCGCCAGCAGCCAAGAGTCAGAACATACCGCTGGGGCCAACGTCCTGACTTTC. The encoded protein is CASSQESEHTAGANVLTF.

The chain joins TRBV2 to TRBJ2-7; D is possibly TRBD1 (5 bases). Trimming shortened V by 4 bases and J by 3 bases, and 7 bases separated the two germline ends. The germline V gene encodes CDR1 SNHLY and CDR2 FYNNEI. The CDR3 loop spans 12 amino acids. The CDR3 DNA reads TGTGCCAGCAGTGGACAGAACTACGAGCAGTACTTC. It translates to CASSGQNYEQYF.

V gene TRBV30 combines with J gene TRBJ1-1; weak D call: TRBD1 (5 bases). V was clipped by 4 bases and J by 5 bases, with 17 bases between them. The CDR3 contains 14 residues. Germline loops: CDR1 GTSNPN, CDR2 SVGIG (reference sequence). The CDR3 is CAWTGGSGVTEAFF. CDR3 DNA sequence: TGTGCCTGGACCGGGGGGTCGGGGGTAACTGAAGCTTTCTTT. The full variable domain, completed using reference TRBV30 and TRBJ1-1, is SQTIHQWPATLVQPVGSPLSLECTVEGTSNPNLYWYRQAAGRGLQLLFYSVGIGQISSEVPQNLSASRPQDRQFILSSKKLLLSDSGFYLCAWTGGSGVTEAFFGQGTRLTVV.

DNA for the CDR3: TGCAGCGTTCTGACGGCACGGGCTGAAGCTTTCTTT. Protein sequence: CSVLTARAEAFF. V gene TRBV29-1 combines with J gene TRBJ1-1; D is unclear. Trimming cost V 5 bases and J 6 bases, with 13 bases left between them. CDR3 length: 12 amino acids. Germline V gene sequence: CDR1 SQVTM, CDR2 ANQGSEA.

This chain links TRBV6-5 with TRBJ2-3; D is unresolved. Between the trimmed V and J ends, which lost 6 bases and 5 bases, there was a span of 9 bases. Germline-derived CDR1 and CDR2 are MNHEY and SVGAGI. The CDR3 covers 12 residues. CDR3 in DNA: TGTGCCAGCAGGAATCCTAAAGATACGCAGTATTTT. It encodes CASRNPKDTQYF.

The chain employs TRBV2 and TRBJ2-4; 11 nucleotides line up with TRBD2. The CDR3 is made up of 16 amino acids. CDR1 SNHLY and CDR2 FYNNEI come from the germline V gene. J lost 0 bases, V lost 4 bases, and 2 bases had no gene match. The CDR3 here is CASSGLAGLAKNIQYF. As DNA, the CDR3 is TGTGCCAGCAGTGGACTAGCGGGACTAGCCAAAAACATTCAGTACTTC.

This rearrangement joins TRBV25-1 to TRBJ1-2; maybe TRBD1 (5 bases). Trimming removed 1 base from V and 5 bases from J, with 11 bases in between. CDR3 length equals 14 residues. Germline values: CDR1 MGHDK, CDR2 SYGVNS. The CDR3: CASSELAGGYGYTF. As DNA, the CDR3 is TGTGCCAGCAGTGAATTAGCGGGGGGGTATGGCTACACCTTC.

The chain is built from TRBV5-4 and TRBJ2-3, with D hard to call. The germline V and J ends were trimmed by 2 bases and 3 bases, with 13 bases remaining between them. Germline CDR1 and CDR2: SGHNT and YYREEE (reference sequence). This CDR3 contains 15 residues. CDR3 in amino acids: CASSFGGDLTDTQYF. The CDR3 nucleotides read TGTGCCAGCAGCTTTGGCGGTGACCTGACAGATACGCAGTATTTT.

CDR3: CASSRGGTNEKLFF. DNA of the CDR3: TGTGCCAGCTCCCGAGGTGGGACTAATGAAAAACTGTTTTTT. The chain combines TRBV18 with TRBJ1-4; D is undetermined. Trimming took off 6 bases at V and 2 bases at J, with 10 bases between the two ends. The germline CDR1 and CDR2 sequences are KGHSH and LQKENI. The CDR3 contains 14 residues. The full variable domain, in which reference TRBV18 and TRBJ1-4 provide the parts outside the CDR3, is NAGVMQNPRHLVRRRGQEARLRCSPMKGHSHVYWYRQLPEEGLKFMVYLQKENIIDESGMPKERFSAEFPKEGPSILRIQQVVRGDSAAYFCASSRGGTNEKLFFGSGTQLSVL.

V and J are TRBV6-5 and TRBJ2-4, with D possibly TRBD1 on 5 matching bases. The germline V gene encodes CDR1 MNHEY and CDR2 SVGAGI. The length of the CDR3 is 14 residues. V was trimmed by 2 bases and J by 7 bases, leaving 12 bases between them. The CDR3 sequence: CASSYIQGSNIQYF. DNA for the CDR3: TGTGCCAGCAGTTACATTCAGGGATCGAACATTCAGTACTTC.

V is TRBV15 and J is TRBJ2-7; maybe TRBD2 (5 bases). The CDR3 is made up of 16 amino acids. Looked up from germline, CDR1 is LNHNV and CDR2 is YYDKDF (reference sequence). Deletions cut 0 bases from V and 4 bases from J, with 16 bases between. CDR3 region: CATSRDSEAGVYEQYF. The CDR3 DNA reads as TGTGCCACCAGCAGAGATTCGGAGGCTGGGGTTTACGAGCAGTACTTC.

The rearrangement links TRBV7-2 to TRBJ1-2; 8 bases agree with TRBD1. Per germline, CDR1 SGHTA and CDR2 FQGNSA. The V segment lost 7 bases and the J segment 6 bases; nucleotides outside the gene matches: 7. The CDR3 runs to 13 residues. The CDR3 sequence: CASTKQGGDGYTF. The CDR3 bases are TGTGCCAGCACGAAACAGGGGGGAGATGGCTACACCTTC.

J is TRBJ2-3 and V is TRBV2, with TRBD2 matching 9 bases. In germline, CDR1 is SNHLY, CDR2 FYNNEI. The CDR3 sequence is 17 residues long. The V segment lost 3 bases and the J segment 2 bases; nucleotides outside the gene matches: 9. The CDR3, as DNA: TGTGCCAGCAGTGAGGGGGCTAGCGGGGACTCCACAGATACGCAGTATTTT. Translating it yields CASSEGASGDSTDTQYF.

In DNA form, the CDR3 reads TGTGCCAGCAGCCTAGGGGTCGCCGGGGAGCTGTTTTTT. Translation gives CASSLGVAGELFF. This chain uses TRBV6-5 with TRBJ2-2; D perhaps matches TRBD1 (5 bases). The CDR3 extends over 13 amino acids. The V gene's germline CDR1 is MNHEY and CDR2 SVGAGI. Between the trimmed V and J ends, which lost 6 bases and 6 bases, there was a span of 11 bases.

The genes are TRBV7-2 and TRBJ2-1; TRBD2 aligns across 7 bases. CDR3 length: 15 amino acids. Germline CDR1 is SGHTA and CDR2 is FQGNSA. V trimming: 3 bases; J trimming: 4 bases; junction bases outside the gene matches: 6. The CDR3, as DNA: TGTGCCAGCAGCTTCCGGGTAGCGGGTTACAATGAGCAGTTCTTC. This sequence encodes CASSFRVAGYNEQFF.